This TCR beta chain was recovered during a study of graft-versus-host responses after intestinal transplantation (dated by TCRdb to the early 2020s). In the study overall: Multivisceral, liver-intestinal, or isolated intestinal transplants were received by the recipients. Samples from a few later patients were sequenced in-house on an Illumina MiSeq with MiXCR processing rather than by the commercial service. Donor T cell macrochimerism was defined as a peak of at least 4% donor T cells among recipient peripheral blood mononuclear cells. Every recipient was given anti-thymocyte globulin induction, then maintenance tacrolimus and steroids for approximately 3 years. Graft-versus-host and host-versus-graft alloreactive T cell clones were tracked in the graft, circulation and bone marrow after intestinal transplantation using bulk TCR-beta CDR3 sequencing. Alloreactive clones were identified by sequencing pre-transplant mixed lymphocyte reaction products and comparing these products with unstimulated pre-transplant donor and recipient T cells. Of the roughly 25 intestinal transplant recipients enrolled in the cohort, one of whom was a retransplant, a few patients without pretransplant specimens were excluded. Overall study results and their limits: GvH clones were detected in recipient bone marrow, and some of these GvH clones were observed earlier in ileal mucosa or blood, consistent with an intestinal mucosal origin. Conclusions were limited by the relatively low number and heterogeneity of intestinal transplant patients. In the allografts of patients with donor T cell macrochimerism, GvH to HvG T cell clonal ratios were high. Early after transplant, declines in HvG clones were associated with peak levels of circulating GvH clones.

As for this clone: There is no known antigen for this receptor. Base qualities are not provided; no much larger clone lies one nucleotide away.

Sample time point, as interpreted from the label and publication: cells obtained before transplantation from donor or recipient. CD3+CD4+ and CD3+CD8+ populations were FACS-sorted from unstimulated pre-transplant donor and recipient cells taken from spleen or lymph nodes. Trimming takes 2 bases from V and 5 bases from J, and the germline ends sit 9 bases apart. The CDR3 contains 13 residues, cysteine and phenylalanine counted. Just the 39-base CDR3 DNA is kept, in frame starting at base 1. Sequences SGHTA (CDR1) and FQGNSA (CDR2) are obtained from the germline V gene. The receptor library was made with the immunoSEQ multiplex PCR assay. In most patients, genomic DNA was isolated using the Qiagen DNeasy Blood and Tissue Kit and sent frozen to Adaptive Biotechnologies for TCR sequencing. Adaptive Biotechnologies carried out high-throughput TCR-beta CDR3 sequencing of genomic DNA for most patients. On the study's bioinformatics: TCR sequencing data for roughly 17 patients were retrieved from Adaptive's ImmunoSEQ software; a few other patients were processed with MiXCR and VDJtools. To correct CD4 versus CD8 sorting errors, any sequence found in both subsets at a frequency ratio below 5:1 was removed. CDR3 nucleotide sequences shared by donor and recipient were removed because the origin of these sequences could not be assigned. Alloreactive clones required at least 2-fold expansion over unstimulated cells and minimum CFSE-low frequency of 0.002% (template counts) or 0.001% (read counts). Clones detected in sequenced pre-transplant spleen, lymph node, or MLR CFSE-low populations of the donor or recipient were defined as mappable. Cumulative frequency of alloreactive clones was calculated as a percentage of all sequences weighted by copy number. TCRdb obtained this table from immuneACCESS and retained in-frame rearrangements with V and J assigned. These tables miss some clones; where compared with another copy, unresolved V genes account for less than half of the shortfall, and the remainder is unexplained. The DNA gave D and trimming, while V, J and clone size come from that table. For this sample there are tens of thousands of clones; roughly nine tenths appear just once. The ten largest clones add up to about 0.1% of the sample.

The chain employs TRBV7-2 and TRBJ1-2; a weak D assignment points to TRBD1 (5 bases agree). The sequenced sample was unstimulated CD4+ T cells sorted from spleen or lymph node cells, obtained before intestinal transplant. The receptor comes from a human donor who received an intestinal transplant. The CDR3 in this case is CASSLSGLYGYTF. The nucleotides are TGTGCCAGCAGCTTATCAGGGCTTTATGGCTACACCTTC.